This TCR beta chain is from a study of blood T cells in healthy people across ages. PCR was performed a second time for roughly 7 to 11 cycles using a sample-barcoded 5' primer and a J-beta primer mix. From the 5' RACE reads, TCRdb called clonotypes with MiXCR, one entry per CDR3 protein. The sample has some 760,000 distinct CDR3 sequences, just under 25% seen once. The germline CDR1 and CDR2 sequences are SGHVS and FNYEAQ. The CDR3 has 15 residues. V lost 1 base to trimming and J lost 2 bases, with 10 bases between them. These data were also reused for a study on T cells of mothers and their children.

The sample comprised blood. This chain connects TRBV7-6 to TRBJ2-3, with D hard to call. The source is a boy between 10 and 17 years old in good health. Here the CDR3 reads CASSLVSPFTDTQYF. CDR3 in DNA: TGTGCCAGCAGCTTAGTCTCCCCGTTCACAGATACGCAGTATTTT.